Below are 24 T cell receptor beta chains sequenced from a single sample in a study of CD8+ T cells in alopecia areata. Once RNA had been extracted, it was reverse transcribed into cDNA to act as the sequencing template. The table came from immunoSEQ multiplex PCR; TCRdb's copy has only in-frame clones and leaves some out. The profile shows 12,000 or so clones, around 63% of them singletons. Specimens obtained from alopecia areata patients comprised lesional scalp punch biopsies and peripheral blood. The specimen was skin. The receptors here all came from a human donor with alopecia areata.

The chain employs TRBV7-6 and TRBJ2-3; TRBD1 matches 9 bases. Looked up from germline, CDR1 is SGHVS and CDR2 is FNYEAQ. Trimming at V came to 5 bases and at J to 0 bases, leaving 3 bases not matched to a gene. The CDR3 consists of 15 residues. CDR3 nucleotides: TGTGCCAGCAGCCAAGGACAGGGGAGCACAGATACGCAGTATTTT. This codes for CASSQGQGSTDTQYF.

This clone occurred a few times. The chain is built from TRBV29-1 and TRBJ2-1; perhaps TRBD2 as D (5 bases). Per germline, CDR1 SQVTM and CDR2 ANQGSEA. With 6 bases removed from V and 6 bases from J, the gap between germline ends came to 15 bases. This CDR3 is 13 amino acids long. The CDR3 region is CSVWELGRNEQFF. Written as DNA, the CDR3 is TGCAGCGTCTGGGAGTTAGGCCGCAATGAGCAGTTCTTC.

This clone was observed a few times. This chain uses TRBV6-5 with TRBJ1-3; D is unresolved. Per germline, CDR1 MNHEY and CDR2 SVGAGI. The CDR3 runs to 15 residues. Trimming cost V 0 bases and J 3 bases, with 9 bases left between them. For the CDR3, the DNA is TGTGCCAGCAGTTACTCGACTGGGTTTGGAAACACCATATATTTT. Protein product: CASSYSTGFGNTIYF.

The chain carries TRBV6-6 and TRBJ2-2, with D perhaps being TRBD1 or TRBD2 (5 bases each). This CDR3 has 15 amino acids. CDR1 and CDR2 from the germline V gene are MNHNY and SVGAGI (reference sequence). V lost 1 base to trimming and J lost 4 bases, with 10 bases between them. The chain's CDR3 is CASSYLGDVTGELFF. The CDR3 nucleotides read TGTGCCAGCAGTTACTTAGGGGACGTCACCGGGGAGCTGTTTTTT.

The chain recombines TRBV5-6 with TRBJ2-3; 11 bases are shared with TRBD2. CDR1 and CDR2 from the germline V gene are SGHDT and YYEEEE. The CDR3 runs 16 residues. The V gene end was trimmed by 4 bases and the J gene end by 4 bases; junction bases not matched to a gene: 8. DNA for the CDR3: TGTGCCAGCAGCGTCCAGACTAGCGGGAAGGCAGATACGCAGTATTTT. Translated, it gives CASSVQTSGKADTQYF.

The chain recombines TRBV30 with TRBJ2-1; D not certain. CDR3 length: 13 residues. Germline V gene lookup returns CDR1 GTSNPN and CDR2 SVGIG (reference sequence). V lost 2 bases and J lost 6, with 11 bases in between. Written as DNA, the CDR3 is TGTGCCTGGAGTATTTATGGTACCAATGAGCAGTTCTTC. Amino acid sequence: CAWSIYGTNEQFF.

CDR3 bases: TGTGCCAGCCGAACACAGGGCGGAGATACGCAGTATTTT. Its translation is CASRTQGGDTQYF. The chain joins TRBV5-6 to TRBJ2-3, with D possibly TRBD1 on 6 matching bases. CDR1 is SGHDT and CDR2 is YYEEEE in the germline V gene. This CDR3 is built from 13 residues. Trimming removed 7 bases from V and 5 bases from J, with 14 bases in between.

The chain carries TRBV9 and TRBJ1-5, with unresolved D. Trimming pared 9 bases from V and 3 bases from J, leaving 7 bases between. The germline gives CDR1 SGDLS, CDR2 YYNGEE. The CDR3 runs to 11 residues. This chain's CDR3 is CATGNNQPQHF. The CDR3 DNA reads TGTGCCACCGGGAACAATCAGCCCCAGCATTTT.

The sample holds a few counts of this clone. The rearrangement uses TRBV30 and TRBJ2-1; 10 positions match TRBD2. From germline, CDR1 is GTSNPN and CDR2 SVGIG (reference sequence). This CDR3 region has 13 residues. V shed 5 bases, J shed 4 bases, and the junction held 2 bases outside the gene matches. CDR3 sequence: CAWLAGGYNEQFF. CDR3 DNA sequence: TGTGCCTGGTTAGCGGGAGGATACAATGAGCAGTTCTTC.

This clone was recorded a few times. The chain recombines TRBV11-2 with TRBJ2-3; D possibly uses TRBD1 or TRBD2 (5 bases each). Germline V gene data show CDR1 as SGHAT and CDR2 as FQNNGV. The CDR3 contains 15 residues. V shed 5 bases and J shed 3 bases, with 15 bases lying between them. The CDR3 bases are TGTGCCAGCAGCCGACTCACCTGGGGGACAGATACGCAGTATTTT. Translation: CASSRLTWGTDTQYF.

The rearrangement uses TRBV7-2 and TRBJ2-3; D is perhaps TRBD1 (5 bases). Germline loops: CDR1 SGHTA, CDR2 FQGNSA. CDR3 length: 15 residues. V gave up 1 base and J gave up 5 bases, with 13 bases separating them. The CDR3 DNA follows: TGTGCCAGCAGCTTAGGGCAGGGCTATGGAGATACGCAGTATTTT. It specifies CASSLGQGYGDTQYF.

As DNA, the CDR3 is TGTGCCAGCTCACCAGCAGGGACCCTCTACGAGCAGTACTTC. As protein: CASSPAGTLYEQYF. V is TRBV18 and J is TRBJ2-7, with D perhaps matching TRBD1 or TRBD2 (5 bases each). Germline V CDR1 and CDR2: KGHSH, LQKENI. The CDR3 has 14 amino acids. V shed 2 bases and J shed 3 bases, with 11 bases lying between them.

V and J are TRBV19 and TRBJ2-3; D perhaps matches TRBD2 (6 bases). This CDR3 is 16 amino acids long. CDR1 and CDR2 from the germline V gene are LNHDA and SQIVND (reference sequence). V lost 6 bases and J 9 bases, leaving 25 bases between the germline ends. The CDR3 is CASRMRGAGRFDTQYF. DNA for the CDR3: TGTGCCAGTAGGATGCGGGGTGCGGGAAGGTTTGACACGCAGTATTTT.

This chain connects TRBV9 to TRBJ2-7, with D uncertain. The V gene lost 0 bases and the J gene lost 0 bases, with 4 bases spanning the gap. CDR1 and CDR2 from the germline V gene are SGDLS and YYNGEE. There are 13 residues in the CDR3. The CDR3 DNA follows: TGTGCCAGCAGCGTAGCGGACTCCTACGAGCAGTACTTC. Translated: CASSVADSYEQYF.

In its sample, this clone ranks as medium-sized (0.01 to 0.1%). V gene TRBV10-3 combines with J gene TRBJ2-3; D is ambiguous. Germline V gives CDR1 ENHRY, CDR2 SYGVKD. CDR3 length equals 14 residues. V gave up 0 bases and J gave up 6 bases, with 10 bases separating them. The chain's CDR3 is CAISESQDRDTQYF. The CDR3, as DNA: TGTGCCATCAGTGAGTCGCAGGACCGGGATACGCAGTATTTT.

This rearrangement joins TRBV10-3 to TRBJ2-1, with a weak D call TRBD1 (6 bases). CDR3 length: 16 residues. The V end lost 0 bases, the J end lost 4 bases, and 13 bases lay between the germline ends. Germline V gene data show CDR1 as ENHRY and CDR2 as SYGVKD. As DNA, the CDR3 is TGTGCCATCAGTGAGTCAAACAGGGTGCATTACAATGAGCAGTTCTTC. Its translation: CAISESNRVHYNEQFF.

The gene calls are TRBV18 and TRBJ2-4, with TRBD2 as a possible D gene (5 bases). Germline V lookup: CDR1 KGHSH, CDR2 LQKENI. The CDR3 is 14 residues long. V shed 3 bases and J shed 2 bases, with 8 bases lying between them. The CDR3 reads CASSPPGSKNIQYF. For the CDR3, the DNA is TGTGCCAGCTCACCCCCGGGATCCAAAAACATTCAGTACTTC.

J is TRBJ2-3 and V is TRBV18; perhaps TRBD2 as D (6 bases). This CDR3 spans 19 amino acids. V lost 3 bases to trimming and J lost 1 base, with 23 bases between them. Per the germline V gene, CDR1 is KGHSH and CDR2 is LQKENI. The CDR3 DNA is TGTGCCAGCTCACCTGACCTTGGGAGGAAGATGGGCCGCACAGATACGCAGTATTTT. It translates to CASSPDLGRKMGRTDTQYF.

This clone was observed a single time. The chain recombines TRBV7-2 with TRBJ2-2; 7 bases agree with TRBD2. Germline CDR1 SGHTA, CDR2 FQGNSA. The length of the CDR3 is 15 residues. The V and J ends lost 5 bases and 7 bases, in that order; junction bases with no gene match: 10. CDR3 in amino acids: CASSQRTSTFGELFF. The CDR3, as DNA: TGTGCCAGCAGCCAAAGGACTAGTACTTTCGGGGAGCTGTTTTTT. Based on the CDR3 plus reference TRBV7-2 and TRBJ2-2, the full variable domain is GAGVSQSPSNKVTEKGKDVELRCDPISGHTALYWYRQSLGQGLEFLIYFQGNSAPDKSGLPSDRFSAERTGGSVSTLTIQRTQQEDSAVYLCASSQRTSTFGELFFGEGSRLTVL.

This CDR3 reads CASSPGGLRSGRRIETQYF. The CDR3 nucleotides read TGTGCCAGTAGCCCGGGGGGGCTACGTAGCGGGAGGAGGATTGAGACCCAGTACTTC. This sequence joins TRBV19 and TRBJ2-5; 10 nucleotides agree with TRBD2. CDR3 length: 19 residues. J was trimmed by 5 bases and V by 6 bases; bases with no gene match: 21. The germline V gene encodes CDR1 LNHDA and CDR2 SQIVND (reference sequence).

The chain links TRBV6-1 to TRBJ2-3; D possibly corresponds to TRBD1 (6 bases). V gave up 2 bases and J gave up 0 bases, with 12 bases separating them. The CDR3 extends over 16 amino acids. The germline CDR1 and CDR2 sequences are MNHNS and SASEGT. CDR3 DNA: TGTGCCAGCAGTGAAATCGCAGGGGTTAGCACAGATACGCAGTATTTT. Protein product: CASSEIAGVSTDTQYF.

The V gene is TRBV10-3, the J gene TRBJ2-7; D might be TRBD1 (5 bases). CDR1 is ENHRY, CDR2 SYGVKD, per germline. With 0 bases removed from V and 4 bases from J, the gap between germline ends came to 13 bases. CDR3 size: 15 residues. The CDR3, as DNA: TGTGCCATCAGTGAGTCGACAAGGGGCAATTACGAGCAGTACTTC. Protein: CAISESTRGNYEQYF.

The rearrangement uses TRBV7-6 and TRBJ2-7, with 12 bases that match TRBD1. CDR1 and CDR2 from the germline V gene are SGHVS and FNYEAQ. The CDR3 totals 15 residues. V trimming: 4 bases; J trimming: 4 bases; junction bases outside the gene matches: 5. CDR3 nucleotide sequence: TGTGCCAGCAGCTCCCGGGACAGGGGGCCTTACGAGCAGTACTTC. Its protein product is CASSSRDRGPYEQYF.

The chain employs TRBV5-6 and TRBJ2-3; no definite D call. Between the trimmed V and J ends, which lost 2 bases and 5 bases, there was a span of 3 bases. This CDR3 has 11 residues. Germline V gene sequence: CDR1 SGHDT, CDR2 YYEEEE. CDR3 residues: CASSLGDTQYF. The CDR3 DNA follows: TGTGCCAGCAGCTTAGGAGATACGCAGTATTTT. The variable domain in full, completed from reference TRBV5-6 and TRBJ2-3, reads DAGVTQSPTHLIKTRGQQVTLRCSPKSGHDTVSWYQQALGQGPQFIFQYYEEEERQRGNFPDRFSGHQFPNYSSELNVNALLLGDSALYLCASSLGDTQYFGPGTRLTVL.